This entry lists 10 T cell receptor beta chains sequenced from one sample in a study of beta chain features in type 1 diabetes (dated by TCRdb to between 2017 and 2018). Their recognized antigens are unknown. What the research found in general, with its limitations: Type 1 diabetes patients showed a moderate but significant shortening of TCRB CDR3 length in all four CD4+ subsets.

Receptor amplification or capture employed the immunoSEQ multiplex PCR assay. All of the isolated RNA was reverse transcribed with the High Capacity cDNA Reverse Transcription Kit, so expressed TCRB transcripts were sequenced. TCRdb took this table from immuneACCESS and kept in-frame rearrangements with V and J called. Such tables lack part of the clones; where checked against another copy, unresolved V genes explain under half of the gap, and the rest is unexplained. The sample table contains about 360,000 clones; only one count was recorded for around 13% of them. The ten largest account for over 0.008% of the sample. Material: naive CD4+ T cells from blood. The cell subset or site label, read with the paper, signifies: true naive CD4+ T cells. The receptors stem from a woman between 18 and 30 years old with type 1 diabetes.

The V and J genes are TRBV7-8 and TRBJ1-1; the D is unclear. Germline CDR1 SGHVS, CDR2 FQNEAQ. The CDR3 has 15 residues. V dropped 7 bases and J dropped 7 bases, with 22 bases sitting between them. CDR3 sequence reads: CASTHILKRGIEAFF. The CDR3 region has the DNA TGTGCCAGCACCCACATATTAAAACGGGGTATTGAAGCTTTCTTT.

The genes are TRBV4-3 and TRBJ2-2; 8 bases are shared with TRBD2. The CDR3 is made up of 19 amino acids. The ends lost 4 bases at V and 5 bases at J; junction bases unmatched: 18. Germline CDR1 is LGHNA and CDR2 is YSLEER. CDR3 coding DNA: TGCGCCAGCAGCCGAAACCCGTTGGTGGTAGCGGGAAAGACCGGGGAGCTGTTTTTT. Translated: CASSRNPLVVAGKTGELFF.

In this sample, this clone turned up a few times. CDR3 in amino acids: CATSRDGPGGTGYGYTF. CDR3 bases: TGTGCCACCAGCAGAGATGGGCCCGGGGGGACGGGCTATGGCTACACCTTC. This rearrangement joins TRBV15 to TRBJ1-2; tentatively, D is TRBD1 (5 bases). V was clipped by 0 bases and J by 4 bases, with 18 bases between them. Looked up from germline, CDR1 is LNHNV and CDR2 is YYDKDF (reference sequence). The CDR3 loop spans 17 amino acids.

The chain couples TRBV7-9 to TRBJ1-2; 7 positions agree with TRBD1. The V segment lost 1 base and the J segment 8 bases; nucleotides outside the gene matches: 10. Germline CDR1 is SEHNR and CDR2 is FQNEAQ (reference sequence). CDR3 length: 15 residues. The CDR3 bases are TGTGCCAGCAGCTTAGATCGGTCCGCAGGGGGAGGCTACACCTTC. Residues: CASSLDRSAGGGYTF.

The chain recombines TRBV18 with TRBJ2-7; TRBD1 aligns across 7 bases. The CDR3 spans 14 residues. In germline, CDR1 is KGHSH, CDR2 LQKENI. V shed 4 bases and J 0 bases; nucleotides not matched to a gene: 3. CDR3 sequence (DNA): TGTGCCAGCTCACAAACAGGGGACTCCTACGAGCAGTACTTC. Translated, it gives CASSQTGDSYEQYF.

The chain carries TRBV11-1 and TRBJ2-5; TRBD2 might be the D (5 bases). The length of the CDR3 is 17 residues. V shed 6 bases and J shed 2 bases, with 22 bases lying between them. The germline gives CDR1 SGHAT, CDR2 FQDESV (reference sequence). CDR3 residues: CASSFSDALTIQETQYF. Written as DNA, the CDR3 is TGTGCCAGCAGTTTTAGCGACGCACTGACGATTCAAGAGACCCAGTACTTC.

The chain employs TRBV27 and TRBJ1-2; D gene ambiguous. CDR3 length: 13 residues. V was clipped by 8 bases and J by 3 bases, with 13 bases between them. Germline V gene data show CDR1 as MNHEY and CDR2 as SMNVEV (reference sequence). The CDR3 protein is CASRTGRDYGYTF. The CDR3, as DNA: TGTGCCAGCCGCACTGGGAGGGACTATGGCTACACCTTC.

This clone was detected a few times. V is TRBV5-6 and J is TRBJ2-1, with TRBD1 matching 7 bases. The CDR3 runs to 14 residues. After removal of 7 bases from V and 7 bases from J, the junction contained 11 bases not matched to a gene. Looked up from germline, CDR1 is SGHDT and CDR2 is YYEEEE. CDR3 residues: CASLRQGLGNEQFF. In DNA form, the CDR3 reads TGTGCCAGCCTTAGACAGGGCCTAGGGAATGAGCAGTTCTTC.

The gene calls are TRBV9 and TRBJ2-3; TRBD2 might be the D (6 bases). The CDR3 sequence is 13 residues long. Germline lookup yields CDR1 SGDLS and CDR2 YYNGEE. V was shortened by 4 bases and J by 4 bases, with 10 bases between the two germline ends. The CDR3 DNA reads as TGTGCCAGCAGCCCTCCGGGGGCAGATACGCAGTATTTT. It is translated as CASSPPGADTQYF.

This clone was recorded once. The chain has TRBV27 and TRBJ2-1; 7 bases map to TRBD1. V dropped 0 bases and J dropped 4; count of bases not matched to a gene: 9. Per germline, CDR1 MNHEY and CDR2 SMNVEV (reference sequence). CDR3 length: 17 residues. CDR3: CASSLSVYRGTYNEQFF. Here the CDR3 DNA reads TGTGCCAGCAGTTTATCAGTCTACAGGGGAACGTACAATGAGCAGTTCTTC.